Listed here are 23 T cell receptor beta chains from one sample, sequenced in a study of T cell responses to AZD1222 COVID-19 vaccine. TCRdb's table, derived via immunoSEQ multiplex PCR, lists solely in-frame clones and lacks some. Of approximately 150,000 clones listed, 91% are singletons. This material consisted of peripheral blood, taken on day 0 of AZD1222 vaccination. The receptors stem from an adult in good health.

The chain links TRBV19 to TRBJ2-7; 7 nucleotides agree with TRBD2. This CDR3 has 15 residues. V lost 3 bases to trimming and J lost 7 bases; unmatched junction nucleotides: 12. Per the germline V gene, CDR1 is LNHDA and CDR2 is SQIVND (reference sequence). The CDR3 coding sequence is TGTGCCAGTAGTATCCGAAGGAGCGGGGTCCTGGAGCAGTACTTC. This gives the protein CASSIRRSGVLEQYF.

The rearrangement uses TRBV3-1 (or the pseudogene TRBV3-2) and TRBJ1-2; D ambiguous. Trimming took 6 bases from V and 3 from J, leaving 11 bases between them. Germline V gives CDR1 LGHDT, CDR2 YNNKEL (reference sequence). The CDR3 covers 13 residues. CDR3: CASSPEVDYGYTF. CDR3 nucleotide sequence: TGTGCCAGCAGTCCGGAGGTAGACTATGGCTACACCTTC.

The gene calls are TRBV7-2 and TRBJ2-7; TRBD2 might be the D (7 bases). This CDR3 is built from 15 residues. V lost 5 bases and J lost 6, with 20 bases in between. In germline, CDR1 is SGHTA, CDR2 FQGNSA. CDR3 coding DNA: TGTGCCAGCAGCATCTTGGGAGGGGGATTGAGCGAGCAGTACTTC. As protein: CASSILGGGLSEQYF.

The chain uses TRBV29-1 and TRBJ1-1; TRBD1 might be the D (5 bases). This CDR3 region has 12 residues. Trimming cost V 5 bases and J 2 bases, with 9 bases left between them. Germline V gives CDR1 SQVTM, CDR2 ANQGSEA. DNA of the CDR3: TGCAGCGTTCTCAGGGTTAACACTGAAGCTTTCTTT. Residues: CSVLRVNTEAFF.

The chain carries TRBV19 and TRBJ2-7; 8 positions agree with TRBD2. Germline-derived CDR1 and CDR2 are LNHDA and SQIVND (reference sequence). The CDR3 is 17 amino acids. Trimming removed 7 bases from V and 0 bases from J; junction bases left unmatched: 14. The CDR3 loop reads CASTRQYPAGVSYEQYF. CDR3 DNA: TGTGCCAGTACCCGCCAGTACCCAGCGGGAGTCTCCTACGAGCAGTACTTC.

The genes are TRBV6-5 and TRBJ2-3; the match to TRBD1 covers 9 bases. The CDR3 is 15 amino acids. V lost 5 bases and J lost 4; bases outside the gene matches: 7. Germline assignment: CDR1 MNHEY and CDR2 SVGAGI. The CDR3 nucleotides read TGTGCCAGCAGTCCCCGGGACAGGGAATCAGATACGCAGTATTTT. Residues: CASSPRDRESDTQYF.

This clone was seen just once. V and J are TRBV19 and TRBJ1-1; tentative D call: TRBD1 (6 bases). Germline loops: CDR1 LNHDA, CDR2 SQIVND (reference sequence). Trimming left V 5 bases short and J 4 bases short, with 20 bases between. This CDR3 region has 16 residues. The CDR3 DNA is TGTGCCAGTAGTCCGTTGGGGGCGGCGTTTTTCACTGAAGCTTTCTTT. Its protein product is CASSPLGAAFFTEAFF.

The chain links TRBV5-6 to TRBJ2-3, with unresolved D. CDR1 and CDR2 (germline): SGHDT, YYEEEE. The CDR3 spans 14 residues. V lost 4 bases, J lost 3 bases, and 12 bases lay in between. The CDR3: CASSPPTATDTQYF. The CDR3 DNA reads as TGTGCCAGCAGCCCCCCAACGGCGACAGATACGCAGTATTTT.

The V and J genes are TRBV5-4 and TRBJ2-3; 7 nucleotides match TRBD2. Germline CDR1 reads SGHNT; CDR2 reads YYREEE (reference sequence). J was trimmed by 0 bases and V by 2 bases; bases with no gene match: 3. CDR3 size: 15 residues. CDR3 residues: CASSFASGSTDTQYF. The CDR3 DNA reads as TGTGCCAGCAGCTTCGCTAGCGGAAGCACAGATACGCAGTATTTT.

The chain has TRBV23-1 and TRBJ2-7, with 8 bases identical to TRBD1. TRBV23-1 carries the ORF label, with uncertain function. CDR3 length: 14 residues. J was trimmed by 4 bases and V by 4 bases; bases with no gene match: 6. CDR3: CASSPWTGRYEQYF. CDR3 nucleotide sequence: TGCGCCAGCAGTCCGTGGACAGGGCGATACGAGCAGTACTTC.

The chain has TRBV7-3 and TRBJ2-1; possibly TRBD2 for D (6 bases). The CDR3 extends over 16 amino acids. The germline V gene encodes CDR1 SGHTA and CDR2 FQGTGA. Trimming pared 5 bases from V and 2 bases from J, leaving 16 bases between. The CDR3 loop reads CASSPFGGDPYNEQFF. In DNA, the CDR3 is TGTGCCAGCAGCCCATTCGGGGGTGATCCCTACAATGAGCAGTTCTTC.

Here the CDR3 reads CASSEGTSGRDTQYF. For the CDR3, the DNA is TGTGCCAGCAGCGAAGGGACTAGCGGGAGGGATACGCAGTATTTT. The chain carries TRBV11-1 and TRBJ2-3; 15 positions agree with TRBD2. The CDR3 length is 15 residues. In germline, CDR1 is SGHAT, CDR2 FQDESV (reference sequence). The V and J ends lost 5 bases and 6 bases, in that order; junction bases with no gene match: 3.

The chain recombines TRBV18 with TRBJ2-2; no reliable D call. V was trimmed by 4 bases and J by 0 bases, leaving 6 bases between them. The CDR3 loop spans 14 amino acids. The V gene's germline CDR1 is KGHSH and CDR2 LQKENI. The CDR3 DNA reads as TGTGCCAGCTCACAAGGGTCGAACACCGGGGAGCTGTTTTTT. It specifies CASSQGSNTGELFF.

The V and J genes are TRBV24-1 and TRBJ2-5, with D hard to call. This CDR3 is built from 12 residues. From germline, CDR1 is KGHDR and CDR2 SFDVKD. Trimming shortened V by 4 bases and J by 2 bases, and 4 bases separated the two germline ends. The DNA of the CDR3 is TGTGCCACCAGTGACAGACAAGAGACCCAGTACTTC. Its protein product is CATSDRQETQYF.

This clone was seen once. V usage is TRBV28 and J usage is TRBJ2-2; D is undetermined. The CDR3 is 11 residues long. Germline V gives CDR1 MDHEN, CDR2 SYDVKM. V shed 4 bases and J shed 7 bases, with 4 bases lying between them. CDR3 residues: CASSYGGELFF. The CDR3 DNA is TGTGCCAGCAGTTACGGCGGGGAGCTGTTTTTT. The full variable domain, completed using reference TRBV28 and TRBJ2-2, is DVKVTQSSRYLVKRTGEKVFLECVQDMDHENMFWYRQDPGLGLRLIYFSYDVKMKEKGDIPEGYSVSREKKERFSLILESASTNQTSMYLCASSYGGELFFGEGSRLTVL.

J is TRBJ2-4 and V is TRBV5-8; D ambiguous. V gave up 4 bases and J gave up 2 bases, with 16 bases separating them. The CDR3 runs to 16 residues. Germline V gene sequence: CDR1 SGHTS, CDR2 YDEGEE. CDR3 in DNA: TGTGCCAGCAGCCCTAACACCCGTGGGACCAAAAACATTCAGTACTTC. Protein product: CASSPNTRGTKNIQYF.

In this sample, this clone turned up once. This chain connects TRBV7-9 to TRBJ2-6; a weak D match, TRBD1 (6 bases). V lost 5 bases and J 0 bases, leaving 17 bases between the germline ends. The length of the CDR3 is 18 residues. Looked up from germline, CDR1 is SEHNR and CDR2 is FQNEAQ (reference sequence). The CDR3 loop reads CASSVSGTYISGANVLTF. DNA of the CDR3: TGTGCCAGCAGCGTATCCGGGACATACATCTCTGGGGCCAACGTCCTGACTTTC.

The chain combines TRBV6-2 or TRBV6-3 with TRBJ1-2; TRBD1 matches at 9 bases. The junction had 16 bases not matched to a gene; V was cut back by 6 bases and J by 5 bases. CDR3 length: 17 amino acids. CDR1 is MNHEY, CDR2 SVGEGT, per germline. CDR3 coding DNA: TGTGCCAGCAGATACCCTCCGGGACAGGGTGAGGCGTATGGCTACACCTTC. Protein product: CASRYPPGQGEAYGYTF.

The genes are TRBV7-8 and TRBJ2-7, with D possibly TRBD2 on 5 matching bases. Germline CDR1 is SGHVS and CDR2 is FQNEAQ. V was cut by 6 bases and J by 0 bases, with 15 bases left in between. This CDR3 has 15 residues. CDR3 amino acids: CASRPDSTNSYEQYF. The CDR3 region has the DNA TGTGCCAGCAGGCCGGACTCAACCAACTCCTACGAGCAGTACTTC.

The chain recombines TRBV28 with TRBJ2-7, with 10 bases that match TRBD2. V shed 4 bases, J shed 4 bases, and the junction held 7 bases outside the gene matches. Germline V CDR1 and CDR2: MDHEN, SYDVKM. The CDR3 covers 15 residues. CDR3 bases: TGTGCCAGCAGTTCCCCGGGACTAGCGATTTACGAGCAGTACTTC. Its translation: CASSSPGLAIYEQYF. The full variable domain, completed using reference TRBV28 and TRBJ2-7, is DVKVTQSSRYLVKRTGEKVFLECVQDMDHENMFWYRQDPGLGLRLIYFSYDVKMKEKGDIPEGYSVSREKKERFSLILESASTNQTSMYLCASSSPGLAIYEQYFGPGTRLTVT.

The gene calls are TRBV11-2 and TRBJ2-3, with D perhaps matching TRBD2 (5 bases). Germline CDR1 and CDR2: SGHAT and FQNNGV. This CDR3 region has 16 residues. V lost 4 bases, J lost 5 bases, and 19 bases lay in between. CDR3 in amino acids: CASSSQTRAGGDTQYF. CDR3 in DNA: TGTGCCAGCAGCTCCCAGACGCGGGCCGGAGGAGATACGCAGTATTTT.

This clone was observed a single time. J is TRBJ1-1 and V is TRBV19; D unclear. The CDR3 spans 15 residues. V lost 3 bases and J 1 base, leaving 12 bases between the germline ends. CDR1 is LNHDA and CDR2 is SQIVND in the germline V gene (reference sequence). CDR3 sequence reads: CASSIGRAGNTEAFF. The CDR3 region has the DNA TGTGCCAGTAGTATTGGTCGGGCAGGGAACACTGAAGCTTTCTTT.

This chain's CDR3 is CASSLEPGLAGATGELFF. Written as DNA, the CDR3 is TGTGCCAGCAGCTTAGAGCCCGGACTAGCGGGAGCTACCGGGGAGCTGTTTTTT. This chain links TRBV7-2 with TRBJ2-2; 13 bases map to TRBD2. Trimming cost V 1 base and J 5 bases; bases outside gene matches: 7. The CDR3 consists of 18 residues. The germline CDR1 and CDR2 sequences are SGHTA and FQGNSA.